This record concerns one T cell receptor beta chain sequence. Repertoires were generated with immunoSEQ multiplex PCR, while TCRdb's copy carries only in-frame clones and drops some. The profile shows more than 250,000 clones, around 90% of them singletons. V lost 5 bases, J lost 8 bases, and 7 bases stayed unmatched. The CDR3 has 14 amino acids. The germline gives CDR1 MNHEY, CDR2 SMNVEV (reference sequence). The sample comes from a study of blood T cell repertoires in COVID-19. The origin of this receptor is a woman aged 25 to 39 who had recovered from COVID-19. The chain links TRBV27 to TRBJ1-4; 8 bases line up with TRBD1. The sample consisted of PBMCs or T cells enriched from blood (not recorded which). The CDR3, as DNA: TGTGCCAGCAGTCCGGACAGGGTAGGGGAAAAACTGTTTTTT. Its translation is CASSPDRVGEKLFF.